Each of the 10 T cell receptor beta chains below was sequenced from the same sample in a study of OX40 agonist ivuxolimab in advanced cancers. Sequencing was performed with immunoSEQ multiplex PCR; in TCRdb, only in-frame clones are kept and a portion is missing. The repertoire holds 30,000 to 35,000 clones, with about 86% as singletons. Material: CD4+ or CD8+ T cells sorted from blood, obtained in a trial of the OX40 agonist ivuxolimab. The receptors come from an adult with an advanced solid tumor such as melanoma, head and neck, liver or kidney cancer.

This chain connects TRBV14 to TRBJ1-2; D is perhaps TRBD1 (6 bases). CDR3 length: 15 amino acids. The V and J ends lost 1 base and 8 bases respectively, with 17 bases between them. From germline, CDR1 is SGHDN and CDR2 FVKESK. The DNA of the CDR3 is TGTGCCAGCAGCCAAGCATCACAGGGAAGCGGCGGCTACACCTTC. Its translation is CASSQASQGSGGYTF.

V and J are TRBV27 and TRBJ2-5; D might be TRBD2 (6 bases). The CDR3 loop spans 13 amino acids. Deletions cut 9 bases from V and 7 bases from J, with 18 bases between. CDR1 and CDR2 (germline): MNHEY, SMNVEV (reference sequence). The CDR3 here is CASFGRGSGTQYF. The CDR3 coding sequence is TGTGCCAGTTTCGGGAGAGGATCCGGGACCCAGTACTTC.

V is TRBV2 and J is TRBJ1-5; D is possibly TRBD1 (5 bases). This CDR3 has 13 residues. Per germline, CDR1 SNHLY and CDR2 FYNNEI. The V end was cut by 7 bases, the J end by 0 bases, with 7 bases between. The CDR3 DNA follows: TGTGCCAGCAACAGGAATAGCAATCAGCCCCAGCATTTT. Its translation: CASNRNSNQPQHF.

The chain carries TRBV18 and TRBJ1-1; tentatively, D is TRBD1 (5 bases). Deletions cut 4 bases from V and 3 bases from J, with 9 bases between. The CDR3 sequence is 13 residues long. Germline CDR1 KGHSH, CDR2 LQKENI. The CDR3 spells CASSQGMDTEAFF. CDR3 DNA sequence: TGTGCCAGCTCACAGGGGATGGACACTGAAGCTTTCTTT.

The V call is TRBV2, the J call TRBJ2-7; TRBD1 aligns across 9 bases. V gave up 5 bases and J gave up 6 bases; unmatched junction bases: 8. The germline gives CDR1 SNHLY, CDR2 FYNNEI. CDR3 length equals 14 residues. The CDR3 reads CASSTWGQGIEQYF. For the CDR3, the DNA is TGTGCCAGCAGTACTTGGGGACAGGGTATCGAGCAGTACTTC.

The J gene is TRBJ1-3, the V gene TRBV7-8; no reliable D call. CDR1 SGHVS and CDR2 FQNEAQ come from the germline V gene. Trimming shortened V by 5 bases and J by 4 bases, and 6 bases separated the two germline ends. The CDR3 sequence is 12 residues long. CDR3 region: CASSRGGNTIYF. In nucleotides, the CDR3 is TGTGCCAGCAGCCGCGGGGGAAACACCATATATTTT.

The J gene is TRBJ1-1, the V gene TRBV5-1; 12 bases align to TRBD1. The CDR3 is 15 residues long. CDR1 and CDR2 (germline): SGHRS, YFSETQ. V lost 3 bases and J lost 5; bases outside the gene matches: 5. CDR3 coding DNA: TGCGCCAGCAGCTCTGGGACAGGGGGCTCTACTGAAGCTTTCTTT. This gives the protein CASSSGTGGSTEAFF.

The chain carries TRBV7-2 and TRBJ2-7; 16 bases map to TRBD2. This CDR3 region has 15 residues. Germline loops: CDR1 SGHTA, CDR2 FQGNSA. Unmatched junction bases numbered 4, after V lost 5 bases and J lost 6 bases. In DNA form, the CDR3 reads TGTGCCAGCAGCCGGGGACTAGCGGGAGGGCCCGAGCAGTACTTC. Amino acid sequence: CASSRGLAGGPEQYF. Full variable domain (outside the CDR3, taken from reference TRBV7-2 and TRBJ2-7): GAGVSQSPSNKVTEKGKDVELRCDPISGHTALYWYRQSLGQGLEFLIYFQGNSAPDKSGLPSDRFSAERTGGSVSTLTIQRTQQEDSAVYLCASSRGLAGGPEQYFGPGTRLTVT.

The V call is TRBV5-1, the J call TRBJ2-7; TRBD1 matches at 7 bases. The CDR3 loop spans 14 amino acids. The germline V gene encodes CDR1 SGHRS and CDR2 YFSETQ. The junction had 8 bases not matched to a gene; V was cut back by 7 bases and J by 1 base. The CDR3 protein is CASRWGTDSYEQYF. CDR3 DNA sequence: TGCGCCAGCCGCTGGGGGACAGATTCCTACGAGCAGTACTTC. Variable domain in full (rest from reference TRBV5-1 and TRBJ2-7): KAGVTQTPRYLIKTRGQQVTLSCSPISGHRSVSWYQQTPGQGLQFLFEYFSETQRNKGNFPGRFSGRQFSNSRSEMNVSTLELGDSALYLCASRWGTDSYEQYFGPGTRLTVT.

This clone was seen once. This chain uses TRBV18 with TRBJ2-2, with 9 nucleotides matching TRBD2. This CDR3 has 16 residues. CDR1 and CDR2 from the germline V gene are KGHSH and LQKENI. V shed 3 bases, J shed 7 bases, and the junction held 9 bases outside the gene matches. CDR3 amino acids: CASSPRTSADLGELFF. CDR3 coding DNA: TGTGCCAGCTCACCTCGGACTAGCGCTGACCTCGGGGAGCTGTTTTTT.